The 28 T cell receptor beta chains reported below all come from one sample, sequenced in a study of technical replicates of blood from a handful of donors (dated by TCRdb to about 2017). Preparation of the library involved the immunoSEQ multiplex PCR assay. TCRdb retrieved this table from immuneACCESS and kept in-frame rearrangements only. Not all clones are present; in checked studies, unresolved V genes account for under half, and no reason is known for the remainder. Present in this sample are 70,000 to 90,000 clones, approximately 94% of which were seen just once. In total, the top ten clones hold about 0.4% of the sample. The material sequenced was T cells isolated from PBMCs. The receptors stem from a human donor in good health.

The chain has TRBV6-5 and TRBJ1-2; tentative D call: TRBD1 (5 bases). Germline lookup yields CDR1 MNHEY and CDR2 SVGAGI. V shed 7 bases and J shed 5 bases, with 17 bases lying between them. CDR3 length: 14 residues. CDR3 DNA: TGTGCCAGCAAACTGGCAGGGCGTTTTTATGGCTACACCTTC. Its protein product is CASKLAGRFYGYTF.

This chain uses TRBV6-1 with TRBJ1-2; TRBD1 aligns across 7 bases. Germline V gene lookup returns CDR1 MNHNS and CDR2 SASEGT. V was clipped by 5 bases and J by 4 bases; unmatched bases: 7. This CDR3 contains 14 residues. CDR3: CASSQTGAGYGYTF. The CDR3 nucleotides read TGTGCCAGCAGTCAAACAGGGGCGGGCTATGGCTACACCTTC.

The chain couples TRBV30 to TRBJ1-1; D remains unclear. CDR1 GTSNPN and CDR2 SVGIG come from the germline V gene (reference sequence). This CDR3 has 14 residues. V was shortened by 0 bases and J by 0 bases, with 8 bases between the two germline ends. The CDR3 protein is CAWSVTRMNTEAFF. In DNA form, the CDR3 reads TGTGCCTGGAGTGTAACAAGAATGAACACTGAAGCTTTCTTT.

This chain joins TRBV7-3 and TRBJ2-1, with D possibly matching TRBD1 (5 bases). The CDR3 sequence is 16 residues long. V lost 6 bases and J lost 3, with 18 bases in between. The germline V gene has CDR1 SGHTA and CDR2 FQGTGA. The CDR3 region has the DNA TGTGCCAGCAGTATAAATAGGGGTACCGACTACAATGAGCAGTTCTTC. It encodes CASSINRGTDYNEQFF.

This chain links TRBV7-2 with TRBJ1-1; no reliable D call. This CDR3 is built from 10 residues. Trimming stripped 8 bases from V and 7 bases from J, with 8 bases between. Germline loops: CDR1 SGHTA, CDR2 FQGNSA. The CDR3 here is CASGQIEAFF. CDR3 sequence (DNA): TGTGCCAGCGGCCAGATTGAAGCTTTCTTT.

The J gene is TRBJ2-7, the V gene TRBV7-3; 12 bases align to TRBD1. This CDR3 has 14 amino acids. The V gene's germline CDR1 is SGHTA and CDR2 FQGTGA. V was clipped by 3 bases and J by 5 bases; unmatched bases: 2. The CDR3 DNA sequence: TGTGCCAGCAGCTTCGGGACAGGGGGCAACGAGCAGTACTTC. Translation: CASSFGTGGNEQYF.

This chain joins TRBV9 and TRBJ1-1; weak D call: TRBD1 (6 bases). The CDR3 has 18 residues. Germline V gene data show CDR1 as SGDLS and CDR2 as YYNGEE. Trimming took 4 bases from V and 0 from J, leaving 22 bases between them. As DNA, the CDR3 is TGTGCCAGCAGCTCGACGCTTAAGACAGGCCCAATGAACACTGAAGCTTTCTTT. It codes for CASSSTLKTGPMNTEAFF. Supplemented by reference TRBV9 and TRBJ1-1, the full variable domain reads DSGVTQTPKHLITATGQRVTLRCSPRSGDLSVYWYQQSLDQGLQFLIQYYNGEERAKGNILERFSAQQFPDLHSELNLSSLELGDSALYFCASSSTLKTGPMNTEAFFGQGTRLTVV.

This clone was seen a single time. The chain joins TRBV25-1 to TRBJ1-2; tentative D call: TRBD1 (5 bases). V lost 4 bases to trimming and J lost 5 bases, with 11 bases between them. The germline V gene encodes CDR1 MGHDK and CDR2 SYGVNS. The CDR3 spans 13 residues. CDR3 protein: CASSGQTVYGYTF. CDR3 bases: TGTGCCAGCAGTGGCCAGACAGTTTATGGCTACACCTTC.

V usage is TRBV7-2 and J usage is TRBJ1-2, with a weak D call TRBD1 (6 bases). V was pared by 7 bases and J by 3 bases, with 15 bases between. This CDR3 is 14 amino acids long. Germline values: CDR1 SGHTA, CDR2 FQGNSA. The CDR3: CASTKRGGDYGYTF. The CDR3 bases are TGTGCCAGCACCAAGAGGGGGGGAGACTATGGCTACACCTTC.

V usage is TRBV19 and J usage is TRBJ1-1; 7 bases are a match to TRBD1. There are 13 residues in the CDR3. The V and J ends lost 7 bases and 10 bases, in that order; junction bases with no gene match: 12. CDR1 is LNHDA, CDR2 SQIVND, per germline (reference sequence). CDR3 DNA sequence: TGTGCCAGTATACCTAACGAGGGGGCGCGAGCTTTCTTT. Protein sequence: CASIPNEGARAFF.

The CDR3 is CASSERGYGELFF. In nucleotides, the CDR3 is TGTGCCAGCAGTGAGAGAGGTTACGGGGAGCTGTTTTTT. V and J are TRBV2 and TRBJ2-2; D not certain. The CDR3 is made up of 13 amino acids. Trimming pared 3 bases from V and 7 bases from J, leaving 9 bases between. CDR1 and CDR2 from the germline V gene are SNHLY and FYNNEI. The whole variable domain, filled in from reference TRBV2 and TRBJ2-2, reads EPEVTQTPSHQVTQMGQEVILRCVPISNHLYFYWYRQILGQKVEFLVSFYNNEISEKSEIFDDQFSVERPDGSNFTLKIRSTKLEDSAMYFCASSERGYGELFFGEGSRLTVL.

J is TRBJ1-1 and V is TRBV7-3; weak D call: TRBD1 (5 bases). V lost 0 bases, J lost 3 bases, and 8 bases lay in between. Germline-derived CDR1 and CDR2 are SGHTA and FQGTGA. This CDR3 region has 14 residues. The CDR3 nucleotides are TGTGCCAGCAGCTTAACGGGGGGAGACACTGAAGCTTTCTTT. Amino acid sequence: CASSLTGGDTEAFF. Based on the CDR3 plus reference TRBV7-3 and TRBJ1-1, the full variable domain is GAGVSQTPSNKVTEKGKYVELRCDPISGHTALYWYRQSLGQGPEFLIYFQGTGAADDSGLPNDRFFAVRPEGSVSTLKIQRTERGDSAVYLCASSLTGGDTEAFFGQGTRLTVV.

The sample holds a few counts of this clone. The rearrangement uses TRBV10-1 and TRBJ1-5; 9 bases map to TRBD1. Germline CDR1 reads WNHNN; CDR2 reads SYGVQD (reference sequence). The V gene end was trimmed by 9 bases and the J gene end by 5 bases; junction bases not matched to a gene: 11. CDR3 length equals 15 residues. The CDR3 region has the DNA TGCGCCAGTACATTCCGGGACAGGGCGGATCAGCCCCAGCATTTT. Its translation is CASTFRDRADQPQHF.

CDR3 in DNA: TGTGCCAGCTCACCAGGCGGGAGGGAATACGAGCAGTACTTC. Its translation: CASSPGGREYEQYF. The chain links TRBV18 to TRBJ2-7; 9 positions match TRBD2. Germline lookup yields CDR1 KGHSH and CDR2 LQKENI. This CDR3 comprises 14 residues. V dropped 2 bases and J dropped 4; count of bases not matched to a gene: 3.

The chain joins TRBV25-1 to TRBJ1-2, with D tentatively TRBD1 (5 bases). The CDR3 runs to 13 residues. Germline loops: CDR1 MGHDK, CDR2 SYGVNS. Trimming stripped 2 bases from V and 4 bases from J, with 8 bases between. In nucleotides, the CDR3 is TGTGCCAGCAGTGAACAGGGTTCCTATGGCTACACCTTC. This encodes CASSEQGSYGYTF.

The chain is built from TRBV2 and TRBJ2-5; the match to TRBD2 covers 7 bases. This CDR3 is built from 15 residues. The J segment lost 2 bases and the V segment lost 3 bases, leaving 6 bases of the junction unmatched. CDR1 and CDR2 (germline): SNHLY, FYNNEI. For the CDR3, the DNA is TGTGCCAGCAGTGATATGGGAGGGGTGCAAGAGACCCAGTACTTC. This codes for CASSDMGGVQETQYF.

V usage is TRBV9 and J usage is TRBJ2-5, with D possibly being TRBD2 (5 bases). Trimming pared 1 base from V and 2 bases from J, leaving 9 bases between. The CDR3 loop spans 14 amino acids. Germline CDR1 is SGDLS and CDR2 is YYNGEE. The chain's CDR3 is CASSVSGSQETQYF. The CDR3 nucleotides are TGTGCCAGCAGCGTATCGGGGTCTCAAGAGACCCAGTACTTC.

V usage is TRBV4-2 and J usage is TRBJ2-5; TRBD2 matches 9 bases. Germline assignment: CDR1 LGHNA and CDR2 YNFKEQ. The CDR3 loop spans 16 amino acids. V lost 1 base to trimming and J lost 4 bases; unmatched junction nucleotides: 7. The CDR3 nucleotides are TGTGCCAGCAGCCAAGGCGGGGGGGGAGGGGCAGAGACCCAGTACTTC. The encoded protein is CASSQGGGGGAETQYF.

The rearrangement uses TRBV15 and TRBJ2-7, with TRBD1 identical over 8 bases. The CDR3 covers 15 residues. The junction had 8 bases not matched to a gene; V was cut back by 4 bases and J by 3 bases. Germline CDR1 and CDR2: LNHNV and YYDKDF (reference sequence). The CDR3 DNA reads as TGTGCCACCAGCAAAGTCCGGGACAGGTTCTACGAGCAGTACTTC. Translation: CATSKVRDRFYEQYF.

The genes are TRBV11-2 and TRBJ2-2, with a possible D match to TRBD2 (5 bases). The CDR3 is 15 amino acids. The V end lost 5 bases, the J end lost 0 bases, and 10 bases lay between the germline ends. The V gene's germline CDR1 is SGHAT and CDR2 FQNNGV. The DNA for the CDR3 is TGTGCCAGCAGCCCTCAACTAGCGAACACCGGGGAGCTGTTTTTT. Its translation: CASSPQLANTGELFF.

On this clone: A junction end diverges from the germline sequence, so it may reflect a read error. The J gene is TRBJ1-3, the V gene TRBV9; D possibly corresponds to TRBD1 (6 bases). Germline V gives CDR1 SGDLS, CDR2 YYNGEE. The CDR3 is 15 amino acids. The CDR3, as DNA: TGTGTCAGCAGTGGGAGGGGGAGCTCTGGAAACACCATATATTTT. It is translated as CVSSGRGSSGNTIYF. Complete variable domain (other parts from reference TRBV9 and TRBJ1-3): DSGVTQTPKHLITATGQRVTLRCSPRSGDLSVYWYQQSLDQGLQFLIQYYNGEERAKGNILERFSAQQFPDLHSELNLSSLELGDSALYFCVSSGRGSSGNTIYFGEGSWLTVV.

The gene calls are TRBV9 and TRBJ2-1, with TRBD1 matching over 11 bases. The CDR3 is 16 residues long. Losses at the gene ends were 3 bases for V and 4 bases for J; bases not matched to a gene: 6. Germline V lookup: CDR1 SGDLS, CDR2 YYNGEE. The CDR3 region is CASSASGTGGYNEQFF. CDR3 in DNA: TGTGCCAGCAGCGCCTCCGGGACAGGGGGATACAATGAGCAGTTCTTC.

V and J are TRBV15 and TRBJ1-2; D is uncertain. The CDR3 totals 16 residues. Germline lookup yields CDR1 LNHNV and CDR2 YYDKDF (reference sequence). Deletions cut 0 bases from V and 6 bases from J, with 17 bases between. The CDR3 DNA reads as TGTGCCACCAGCAGAGATCAATCTACCGTCCTGGATGGCTACACCTTC. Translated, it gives CATSRDQSTVLDGYTF. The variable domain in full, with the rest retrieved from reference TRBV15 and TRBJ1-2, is DAMVIQNPRYQVTQFGKPVTLSCSQTLNHNVMYWYQQKSSQAPKLLFHYYDKDFNNEADTPDNFQSRRPNTSFCFLDIRSPGLGDTAMYLCATSRDQSTVLDGYTFGSGTRLTVV.

CDR3 loop: CASSRRGDYEQYF. DNA for the CDR3: TGTGCCAGCAGTAGGAGGGGAGACTACGAGCAGTACTTC. The chain employs TRBV7-9 and TRBJ2-7; a weak D match, TRBD2 (6 bases). Per germline, CDR1 SEHNR and CDR2 FQNEAQ (reference sequence). V lost 6 bases and J lost 3, with 12 bases in between. The CDR3 sequence is 13 residues long.

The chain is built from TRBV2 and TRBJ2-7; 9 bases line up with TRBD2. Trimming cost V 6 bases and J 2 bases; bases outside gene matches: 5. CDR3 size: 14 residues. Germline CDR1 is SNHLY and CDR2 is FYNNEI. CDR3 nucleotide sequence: TGTGCCAGCAGACTAGCGGGCCTTACCTACGAGCAGTACTTC. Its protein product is CASRLAGLTYEQYF.

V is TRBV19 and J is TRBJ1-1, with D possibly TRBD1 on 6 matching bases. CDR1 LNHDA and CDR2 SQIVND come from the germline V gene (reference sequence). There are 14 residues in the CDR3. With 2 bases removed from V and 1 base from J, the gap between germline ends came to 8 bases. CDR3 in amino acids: CASSIHRENTEAFF. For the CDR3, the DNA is TGTGCCAGTAGTATACACAGGGAGAACACTGAAGCTTTCTTT.

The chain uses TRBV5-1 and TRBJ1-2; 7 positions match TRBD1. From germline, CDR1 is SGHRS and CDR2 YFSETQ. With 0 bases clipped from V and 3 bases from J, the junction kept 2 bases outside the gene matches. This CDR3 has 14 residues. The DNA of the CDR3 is TGCGCCAGCAGCTTGGATCAGGGGGACTATGGCTACACCTTC. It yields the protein CASSLDQGDYGYTF.

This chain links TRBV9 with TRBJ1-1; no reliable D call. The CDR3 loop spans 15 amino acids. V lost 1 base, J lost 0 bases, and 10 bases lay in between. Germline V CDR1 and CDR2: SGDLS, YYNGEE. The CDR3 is CASSVSPGLNTEAFF. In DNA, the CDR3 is TGTGCCAGCAGCGTATCTCCGGGGTTGAACACTGAAGCTTTCTTT.